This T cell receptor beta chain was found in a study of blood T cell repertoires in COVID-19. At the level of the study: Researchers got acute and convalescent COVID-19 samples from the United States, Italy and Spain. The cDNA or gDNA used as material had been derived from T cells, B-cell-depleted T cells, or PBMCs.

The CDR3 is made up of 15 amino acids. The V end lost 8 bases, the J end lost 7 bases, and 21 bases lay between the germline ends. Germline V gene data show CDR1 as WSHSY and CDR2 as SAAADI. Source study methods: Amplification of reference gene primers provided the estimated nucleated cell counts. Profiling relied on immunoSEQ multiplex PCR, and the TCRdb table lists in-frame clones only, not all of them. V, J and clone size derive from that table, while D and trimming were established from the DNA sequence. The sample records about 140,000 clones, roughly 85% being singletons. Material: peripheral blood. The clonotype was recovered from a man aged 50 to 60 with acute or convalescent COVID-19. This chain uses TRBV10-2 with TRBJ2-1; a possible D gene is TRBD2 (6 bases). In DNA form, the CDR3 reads TGCGCCAGCGCCGCGGGACTTTCCCATCAGAATGAGCAGTTCTTC. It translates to CASAAGLSHQNEQFF.